This TCR beta chain was obtained from a study of blood T cell repertoires in COVID-19. Study background: There were acute and convalescent COVID-19 samples, and they came from the United States, Italy and Spain. Sources were T cells, B-cell-depleted T cells, or PBMCs; the material itself was cDNA or gDNA.

Measured with immunoSEQ multiplex PCR; TCRdb has only the in-frame clones, and not every one. The table records under 200,000 clones, roughly four fifths of them present only once. Trimming stripped 0 bases from V and 4 bases from J, with 15 bases between. The CDR3 totals 16 residues. Per the germline V gene, CDR1 is MNHEY and CDR2 is SVGAGI. V gene TRBV6-5 combines with J gene TRBJ1-1; D is perhaps TRBD1 (5 bases). The sequenced sample consisted of peripheral blood. The origin of this receptor is a man in his forties or fifties who had recovered from COVID-19. The CDR3 protein is CASSYSTGAKFTEAFF. DNA of the CDR3: TGTGCCAGCAGTTACTCGACTGGGGCGAAGTTCACTGAAGCTTTCTTT.